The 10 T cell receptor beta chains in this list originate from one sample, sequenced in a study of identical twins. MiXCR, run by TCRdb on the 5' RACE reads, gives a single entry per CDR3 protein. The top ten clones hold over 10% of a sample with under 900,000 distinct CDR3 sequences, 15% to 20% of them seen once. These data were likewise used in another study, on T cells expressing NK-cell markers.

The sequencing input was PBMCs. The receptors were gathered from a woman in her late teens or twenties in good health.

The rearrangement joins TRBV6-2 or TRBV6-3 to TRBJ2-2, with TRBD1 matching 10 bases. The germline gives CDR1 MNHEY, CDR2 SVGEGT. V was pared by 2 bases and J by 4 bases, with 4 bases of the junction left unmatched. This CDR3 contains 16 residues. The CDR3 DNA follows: TGTGCCAGCAGTTACCAGGGACAGGGGATCACCGGGGAGCTGTTTTTT. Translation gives CASSYQGQGITGELFF.

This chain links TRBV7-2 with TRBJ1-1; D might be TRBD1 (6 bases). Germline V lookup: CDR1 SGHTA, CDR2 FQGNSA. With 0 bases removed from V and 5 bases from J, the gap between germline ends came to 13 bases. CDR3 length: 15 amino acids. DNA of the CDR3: TGTGCCAGCAGCTTAGCTCAGGGGATGGGAACTGAAGCTTTCTTT. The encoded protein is CASSLAQGMGTEAFF.

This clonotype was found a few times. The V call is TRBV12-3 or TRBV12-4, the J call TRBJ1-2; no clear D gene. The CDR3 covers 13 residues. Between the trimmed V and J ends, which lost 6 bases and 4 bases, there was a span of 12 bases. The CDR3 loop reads CASREIGTYGYTF. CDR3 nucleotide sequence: TGTGCCAGCAGAGAAATTGGCACCTATGGCTACACCTTC.

The CDR3 coding sequence is TGTGCCAGCAGCTTACCCGGGACAGGTTATTCACCCCTCCACTTT. Protein: CASSLPGTGYSPLHF. This chain links TRBV7-2 with TRBJ1-6, with 8 nucleotides matching TRBD1. The germline gives CDR1 SGHTA, CDR2 FQGNSA. V lost 2 bases to trimming and J lost 8 bases; unmatched junction nucleotides: 5. This CDR3 contains 15 residues.

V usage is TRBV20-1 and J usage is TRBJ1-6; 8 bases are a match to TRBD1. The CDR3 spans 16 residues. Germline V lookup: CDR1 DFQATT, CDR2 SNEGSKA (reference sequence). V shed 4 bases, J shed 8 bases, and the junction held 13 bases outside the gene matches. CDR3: CSANSPGQAWDSPLHF. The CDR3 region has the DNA TGCAGTGCTAATTCTCCGGGACAGGCCTGGGATTCACCCCTCCACTTT.

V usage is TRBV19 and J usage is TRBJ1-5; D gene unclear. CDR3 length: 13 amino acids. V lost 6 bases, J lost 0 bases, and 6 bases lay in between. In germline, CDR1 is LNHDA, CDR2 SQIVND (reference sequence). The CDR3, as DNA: TGTGCCAGTAGGACTTATAGCAATCAGCCCCAGCATTTT. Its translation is CASRTYSNQPQHF.

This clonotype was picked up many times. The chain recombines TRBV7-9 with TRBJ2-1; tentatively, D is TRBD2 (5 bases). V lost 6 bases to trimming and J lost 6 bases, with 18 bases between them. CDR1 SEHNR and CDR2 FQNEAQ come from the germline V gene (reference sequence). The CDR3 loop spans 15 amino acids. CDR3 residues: CASSPPRAGLNEQFF. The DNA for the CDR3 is TGTGCCAGCAGTCCCCCCCGGGCAGGACTCAATGAGCAGTTCTTC.

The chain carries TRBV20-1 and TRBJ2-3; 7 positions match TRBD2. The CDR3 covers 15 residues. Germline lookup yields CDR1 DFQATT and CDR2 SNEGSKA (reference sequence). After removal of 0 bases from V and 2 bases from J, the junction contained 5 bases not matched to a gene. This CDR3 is CSARDLGRATDTQYF. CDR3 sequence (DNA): TGCAGTGCTAGAGATCTGGGGAGGGCCACAGATACGCAGTATTTT.

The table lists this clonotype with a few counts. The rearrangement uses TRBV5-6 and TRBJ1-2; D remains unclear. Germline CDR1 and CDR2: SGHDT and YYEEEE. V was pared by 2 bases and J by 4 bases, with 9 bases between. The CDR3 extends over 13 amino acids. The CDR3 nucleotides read TGTGCCAGCAGCTTTGGAGGACTCTATGGCTACACCTTC. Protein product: CASSFGGLYGYTF.

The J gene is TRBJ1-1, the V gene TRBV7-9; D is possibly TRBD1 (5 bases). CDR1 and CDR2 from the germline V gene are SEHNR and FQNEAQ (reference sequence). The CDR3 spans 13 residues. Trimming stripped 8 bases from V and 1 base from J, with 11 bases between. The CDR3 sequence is CASGPGGNTEAFF. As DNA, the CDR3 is TGTGCCAGCGGCCCCGGGGGGAACACTGAAGCTTTCTTT. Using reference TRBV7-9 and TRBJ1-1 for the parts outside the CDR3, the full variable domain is DTGVSQNPRHKITKRGQNVTFRCDPISEHNRLYWYRQTLGQGPEFLTYFQNEAQLEKSRLLSDRFSAERPKGSFSTLEIQRTEQGDSAMYLCASGPGGNTEAFFGQGTRLTVV.